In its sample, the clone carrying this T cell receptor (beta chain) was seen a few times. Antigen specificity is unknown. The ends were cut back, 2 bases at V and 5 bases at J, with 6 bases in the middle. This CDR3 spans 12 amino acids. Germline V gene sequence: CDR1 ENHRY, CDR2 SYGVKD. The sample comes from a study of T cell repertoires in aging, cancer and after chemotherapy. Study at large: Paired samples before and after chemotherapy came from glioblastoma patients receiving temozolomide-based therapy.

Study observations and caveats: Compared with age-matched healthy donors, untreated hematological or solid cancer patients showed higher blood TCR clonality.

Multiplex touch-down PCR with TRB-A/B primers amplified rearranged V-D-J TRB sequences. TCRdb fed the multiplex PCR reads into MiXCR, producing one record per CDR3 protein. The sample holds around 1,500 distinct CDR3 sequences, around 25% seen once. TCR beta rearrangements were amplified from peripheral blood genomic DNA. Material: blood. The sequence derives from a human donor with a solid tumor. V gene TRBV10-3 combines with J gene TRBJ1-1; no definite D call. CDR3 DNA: TGTGCCATCAGTGAGCAATTAACTGAAGCTTTCTTT. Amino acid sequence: CAISEQLTEAFF.